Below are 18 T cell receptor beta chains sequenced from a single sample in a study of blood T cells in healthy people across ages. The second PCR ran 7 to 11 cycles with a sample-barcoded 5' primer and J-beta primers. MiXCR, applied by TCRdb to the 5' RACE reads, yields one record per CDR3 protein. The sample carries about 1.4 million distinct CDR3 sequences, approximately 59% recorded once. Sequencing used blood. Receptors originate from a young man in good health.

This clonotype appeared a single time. In DNA, the CDR3 is TGTGCCAGCAGCTTTGCTAGCGGGGATGGGGATACGCAGTATTTT. Its protein product is CASSFASGDGDTQYF. This rearrangement joins TRBV5-5 to TRBJ2-3; the match to TRBD2 covers 9 bases. The ends lost 2 bases at V and 6 bases at J; junction bases unmatched: 7. CDR1 SGHKS and CDR2 YYEKEE come from the germline V gene (reference sequence). This CDR3 contains 15 residues.

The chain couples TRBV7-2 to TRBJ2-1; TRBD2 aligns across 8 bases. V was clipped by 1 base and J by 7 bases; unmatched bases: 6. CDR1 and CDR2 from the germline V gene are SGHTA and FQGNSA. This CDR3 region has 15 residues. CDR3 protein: CASSLERLALNEQFF. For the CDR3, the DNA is TGTGCCAGCAGCTTAGAACGACTAGCGCTGAATGAGCAGTTCTTC.

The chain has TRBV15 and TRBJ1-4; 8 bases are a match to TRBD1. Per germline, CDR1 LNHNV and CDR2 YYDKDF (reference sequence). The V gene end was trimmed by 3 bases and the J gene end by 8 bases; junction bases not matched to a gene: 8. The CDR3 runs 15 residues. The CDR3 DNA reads TGTGCCACCAGCAGCCTCGACAGGGGAGACGAAAAACTGTTTTTT. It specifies CATSSLDRGDEKLFF. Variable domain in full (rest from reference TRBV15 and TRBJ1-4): DAMVIQNPRYQVTQFGKPVTLSCSQTLNHNVMYWYQQKSSQAPKLLFHYYDKDFNNEADTPDNFQSRRPNTSFCFLDIRSPGLGDTAMYLCATSSLDRGDEKLFFGSGTQLSVL.

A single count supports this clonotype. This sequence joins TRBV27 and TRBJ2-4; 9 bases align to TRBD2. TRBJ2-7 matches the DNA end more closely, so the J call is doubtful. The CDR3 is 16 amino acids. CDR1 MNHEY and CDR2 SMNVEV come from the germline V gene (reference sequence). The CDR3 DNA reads TGTGCCAGCAGCCAGGTCGTGGGACTAGCAGCCTACGAGCAGTACTTC. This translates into CASSQVVGLAAYEQYF.

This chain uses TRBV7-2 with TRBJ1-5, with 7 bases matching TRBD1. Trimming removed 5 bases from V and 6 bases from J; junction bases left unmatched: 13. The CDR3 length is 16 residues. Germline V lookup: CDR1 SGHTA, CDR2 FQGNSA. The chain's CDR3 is CASSQAGTVRTQPQHF. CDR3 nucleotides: TGTGCCAGCAGCCAAGCCGGGACAGTACGGACTCAGCCCCAGCATTTT. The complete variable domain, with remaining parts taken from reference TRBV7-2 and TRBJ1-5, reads GAGVSQSPSNKVTEKGKDVELRCDPISGHTALYWYRQSLGQGLEFLIYFQGNSAPDKSGLPSDRFSAERTGGSVSTLTIQRTQQEDSAVYLCASSQAGTVRTQPQHFGDGTRLSIL.

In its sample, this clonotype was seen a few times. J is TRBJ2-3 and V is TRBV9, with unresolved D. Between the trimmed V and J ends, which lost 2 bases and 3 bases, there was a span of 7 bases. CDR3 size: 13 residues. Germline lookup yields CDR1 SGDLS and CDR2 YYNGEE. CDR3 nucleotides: TGTGCCAGCAGCGTCCAGGCGACAGATACGCAGTATTTT. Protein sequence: CASSVQATDTQYF.

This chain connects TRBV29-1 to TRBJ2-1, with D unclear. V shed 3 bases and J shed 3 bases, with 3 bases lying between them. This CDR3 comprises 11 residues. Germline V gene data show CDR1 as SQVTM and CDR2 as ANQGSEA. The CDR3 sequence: CSVDSYNEQFF. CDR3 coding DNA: TGCAGCGTTGATAGCTACAATGAGCAGTTCTTC.

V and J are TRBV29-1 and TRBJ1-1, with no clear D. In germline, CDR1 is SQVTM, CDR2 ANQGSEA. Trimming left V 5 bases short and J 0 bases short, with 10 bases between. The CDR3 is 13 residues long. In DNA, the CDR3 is TGCAGCGTTTACAGACCCATGAACACTGAAGCTTTCTTT. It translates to CSVYRPMNTEAFF.

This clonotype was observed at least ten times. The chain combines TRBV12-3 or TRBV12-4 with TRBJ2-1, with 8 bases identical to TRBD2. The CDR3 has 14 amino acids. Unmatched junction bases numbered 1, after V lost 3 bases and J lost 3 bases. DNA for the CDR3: TGTGCCAGCAGTTTGGGACTAGACTACAATGAGCAGTTCTTC. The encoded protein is CASSLGLDYNEQFF.

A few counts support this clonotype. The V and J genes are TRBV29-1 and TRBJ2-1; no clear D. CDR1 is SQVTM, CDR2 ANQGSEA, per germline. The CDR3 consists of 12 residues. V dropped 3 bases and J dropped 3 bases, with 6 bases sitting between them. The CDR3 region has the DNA TGCAGCGTTGACAGTAACTACAATGAGCAGTTCTTC. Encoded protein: CSVDSNYNEQFF.

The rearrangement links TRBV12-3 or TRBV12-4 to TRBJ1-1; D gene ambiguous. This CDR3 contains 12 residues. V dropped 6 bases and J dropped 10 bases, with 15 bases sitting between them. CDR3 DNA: TGTGCCAGCAGCCCGGTCTCGAGGAGAGCTTTCTTT. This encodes CASSPVSRRAFF.

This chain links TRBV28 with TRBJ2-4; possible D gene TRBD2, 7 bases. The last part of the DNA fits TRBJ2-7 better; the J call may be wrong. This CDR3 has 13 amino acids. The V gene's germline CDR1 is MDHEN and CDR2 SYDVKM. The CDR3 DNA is TGTGCCAGCTTTTGGAGGGGGGGCTACGAGCAGTACTTC. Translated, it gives CASFWRGGYEQYF.

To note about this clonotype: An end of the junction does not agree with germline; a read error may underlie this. CDR3 residues: CASSMTGPYGQYF. CDR3 coding DNA: TGTGCCAGCAGCATGACAGGACCCTACGGGCAGTACTTC. This chain connects TRBV14 to TRBJ2-7; possibly TRBD1 for D (6 bases). Germline values: CDR1 SGHDN, CDR2 FVKESK. The CDR3 consists of 13 residues.

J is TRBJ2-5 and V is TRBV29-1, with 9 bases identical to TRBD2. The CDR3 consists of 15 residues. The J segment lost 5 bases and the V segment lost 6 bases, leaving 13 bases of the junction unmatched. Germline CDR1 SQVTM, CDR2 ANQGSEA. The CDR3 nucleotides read TGCAGCGTCCTCACGGTAGCGGGAGTACGGGAGACCCAGTACTTC. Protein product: CSVLTVAGVRETQYF.

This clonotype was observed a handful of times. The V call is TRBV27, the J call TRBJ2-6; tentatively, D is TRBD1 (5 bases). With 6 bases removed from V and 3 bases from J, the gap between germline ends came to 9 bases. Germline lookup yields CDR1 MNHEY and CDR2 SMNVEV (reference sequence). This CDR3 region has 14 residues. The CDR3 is CASSPGNGANVLTF. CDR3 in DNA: TGTGCCAGCAGCCCAGGGAATGGGGCCAACGTCCTGACTTTC.

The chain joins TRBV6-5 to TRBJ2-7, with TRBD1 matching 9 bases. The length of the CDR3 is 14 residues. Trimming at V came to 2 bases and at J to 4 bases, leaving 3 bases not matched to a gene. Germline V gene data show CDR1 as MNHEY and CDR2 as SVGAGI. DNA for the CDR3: TGTGCCAGCAGTTACGGGACAGGGAAATACGAGCAGTACTTC. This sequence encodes CASSYGTGKYEQYF.

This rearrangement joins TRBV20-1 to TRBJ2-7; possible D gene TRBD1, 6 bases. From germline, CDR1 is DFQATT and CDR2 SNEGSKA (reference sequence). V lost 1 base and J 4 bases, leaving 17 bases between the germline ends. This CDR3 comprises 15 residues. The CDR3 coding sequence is TGCAGTGCTAGAGCCAGGACAGCTAACTTTTACGAGCAGTACTTC. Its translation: CSARARTANFYEQYF.

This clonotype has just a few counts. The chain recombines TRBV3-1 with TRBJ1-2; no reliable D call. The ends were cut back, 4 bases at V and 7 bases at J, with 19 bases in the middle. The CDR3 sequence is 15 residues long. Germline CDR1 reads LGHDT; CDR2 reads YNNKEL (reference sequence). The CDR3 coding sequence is TGTGCCAGCAGCCCTGAGGAGATGGTCGGACCTGGCTACACCTTC. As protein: CASSPEEMVGPGYTF.